This record looks at one T cell receptor beta chain sequence and its context. The data belong to a study of blood T cell repertoires in COVID-19. Study-wide background: Material from acute and convalescent COVID-19 was sourced from the United States, Italy and Spain. T cells, B-cell-depleted T cells, or PBMCs provided the cDNA or gDNA that served as material.

Germline V gives CDR1 LNHDA, CDR2 SQIVND (reference sequence). The CDR3 has 17 amino acids. V was trimmed by 1 base and J by 6 bases, leaving 22 bases between them. In the original analysis: It was from reference gene primer amplification that nucleated cell counts were estimated. Sequenced by immunoSEQ multiplex PCR; TCRdb stores in-frame clones only, minus some. The DNA gave D and trimming, while V, J and clone size come from that table. The table shows 65,000 or so clones, with 65% to 85% occurring only once. The V and J genes are TRBV19 and TRBJ2-7, with a weak D call TRBD1 (5 bases). The TCR originated in a man aged 30 to 45 with COVID-19, enrolled during active disease. Sample: peripheral blood. For the CDR3, the DNA is TGTGCCAGTAGTATAGCCAGGGAAAGGGCGCCGTGGGGCGAGCAGTACTTC. Its protein product is CASSIARERAPWGEQYF.